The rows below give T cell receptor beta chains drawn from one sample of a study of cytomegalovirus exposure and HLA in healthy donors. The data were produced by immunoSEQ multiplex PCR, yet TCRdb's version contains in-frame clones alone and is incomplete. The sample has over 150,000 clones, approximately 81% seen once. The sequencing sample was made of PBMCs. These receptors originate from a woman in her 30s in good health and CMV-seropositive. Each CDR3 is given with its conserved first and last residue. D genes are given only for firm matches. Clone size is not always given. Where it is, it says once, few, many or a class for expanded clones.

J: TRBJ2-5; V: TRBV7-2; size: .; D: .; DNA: TGTGCCAGCAGGATAGGGGGGACCCAGTACTTC; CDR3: CASRIGGTQYF
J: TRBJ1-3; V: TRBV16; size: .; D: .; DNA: TGTGCCAGCAGCCAGTCGCGGAGCTCTGGAAACACCATATATTTT; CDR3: CASSQSRSSGNTIYF
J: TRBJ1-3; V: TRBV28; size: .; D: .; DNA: TGTGCCACCACGGGAGTCGCAAACACCATATATTTT; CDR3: CATTGVANTIYF
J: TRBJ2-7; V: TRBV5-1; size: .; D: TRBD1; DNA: TGCGCCAGCAGCTCGACAGGGGCCCACTACCACGAGCAGTACTTC; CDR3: CASSSTGAHYHEQYF
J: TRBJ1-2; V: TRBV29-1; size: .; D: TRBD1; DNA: TGCAGCGTCCTAGGACAGGGTCACTATGGCTACACCTTC; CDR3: CSVLGQGHYGYTF
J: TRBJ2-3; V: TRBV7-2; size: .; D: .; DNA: TGTGCCAGCAGCATAAGTGGGCGGACTACAGATACGCAGTATTTT; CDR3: CASSISGRTTDTQYF
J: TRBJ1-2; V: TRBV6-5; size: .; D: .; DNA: TGTGCCAGCAGTTTAGTGAATAAGGCGGCCTACACCTTC; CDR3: CASSLVNKAAYTF
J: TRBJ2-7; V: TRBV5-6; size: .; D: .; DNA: TGTGCCAGCAGCTCTTATAGGAGTTCCTACGAGCAGTACTTC; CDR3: CASSSYRSSYEQYF
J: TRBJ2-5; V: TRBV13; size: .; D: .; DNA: TGTGCCAGCAGCAACCTACTAGTTCGGGAGACCCAGTACTTC; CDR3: CASSNLLVRETQYF
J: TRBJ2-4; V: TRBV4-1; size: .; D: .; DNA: TGCGCCAGCAGCCAACCTGGGGGCAGCAACATTCAGTACTTC; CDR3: CASSQPGGSNIQYF
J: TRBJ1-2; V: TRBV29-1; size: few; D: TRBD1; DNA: TGCAGCGTTGTCCGGACAGGGGGGGATTATGGCTACACCTTC; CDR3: CSVVRTGGDYGYTF
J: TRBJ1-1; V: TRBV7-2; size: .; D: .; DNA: TGTGCCAGCAGCTTAATCCGGACAGAGGCTTTCTTT; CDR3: CASSLIRTEAFF
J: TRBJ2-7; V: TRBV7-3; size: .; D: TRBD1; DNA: TGTGCCAGCAGCCCCGGACAGGGGAATTACGAGCAGTACTTC; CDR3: CASSPGQGNYEQYF
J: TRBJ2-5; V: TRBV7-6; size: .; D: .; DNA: TGTGCCAGCAGCGTACAGACCCAAGAGACCCAGTACTTC; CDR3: CASSVQTQETQYF
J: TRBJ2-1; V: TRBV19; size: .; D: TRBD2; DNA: TGTGCCAGTACCCCTAGCGGGGGGATCTACAATGAGCAGTTCTTC; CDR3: CASTPSGGIYNEQFF
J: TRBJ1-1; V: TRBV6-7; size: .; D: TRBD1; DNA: TGTGCCAGCAGTCCACAGGGGGTTGAGATGAACACTGAAGCTTTCTTT; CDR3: CASSPQGVEMNTEAFF
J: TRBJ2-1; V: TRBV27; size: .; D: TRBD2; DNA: TGTGCCAGCAGTGCCCGACCGGGACTAGCGGGGGGGGCAGTCCAGTTCTTC; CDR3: CASSARPGLAGGAVQFF
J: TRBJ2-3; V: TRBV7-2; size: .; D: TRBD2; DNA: TGTGCCAGCACCCTCTATCAGCGGGGGATTAGCACAGATACGCAGTATTTT; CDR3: CASTLYQRGISTDTQYF
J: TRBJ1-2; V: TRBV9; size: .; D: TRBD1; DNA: TGTGCCAGCAGCGTAATCTCCGGGACAGACCTCTATGGCTACACCTTC; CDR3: CASSVISGTDLYGYTF
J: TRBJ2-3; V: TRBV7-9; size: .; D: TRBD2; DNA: TGTGCCAGCAGCTCCGGACTAGCCCTCGCAGATACGCAGTATTTT; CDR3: CASSSGLALADTQYF
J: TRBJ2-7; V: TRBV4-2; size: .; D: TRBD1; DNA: TGTGCCAGCAGCCCCGGACAGGGGGCAGGATACGAGCAGTACTTC; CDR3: CASSPGQGAGYEQYF
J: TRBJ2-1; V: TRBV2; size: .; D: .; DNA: TGTGCCAGCAGTCCAGGCCATTACAATGAGCAGTTCTTC; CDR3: CASSPGHYNEQFF
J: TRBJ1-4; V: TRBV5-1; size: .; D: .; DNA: TGCGCCAGCAGCTTGGACAGACCAGGAGAAAAACTGTTTTTT; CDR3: CASSLDRPGEKLFF
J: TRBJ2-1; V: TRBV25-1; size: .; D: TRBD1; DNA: TGTGCCAGCGTTCCGGGACAGTCGTACAATGAGCAGTTCTTC; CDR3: CASVPGQSYNEQFF
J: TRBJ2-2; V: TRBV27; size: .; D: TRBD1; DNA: TGTGCCAGCAGTTTAACAGGGGGCCCCGGGGAGCTGTTTTTT; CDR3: CASSLTGGPGELFF
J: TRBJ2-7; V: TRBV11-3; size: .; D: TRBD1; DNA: TGTGCCAGCAGCCCGGGACAGTTGGGACCCGATCCGGGATACGAGCAGTACTTC; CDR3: CASSPGQLGPDPGYEQYF
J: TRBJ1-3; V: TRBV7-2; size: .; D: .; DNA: TGTGCCAGCAGCTTGAAACAGGGAATAAGTGGAAACACCATATATTTT; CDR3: CASSLKQGISGNTIYF
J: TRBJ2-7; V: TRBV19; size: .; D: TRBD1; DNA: TGTGCCAGTAGTAGAAAGGACAGGGGGAACTACGAGCAGTACTTC; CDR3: CASSRKDRGNYEQYF
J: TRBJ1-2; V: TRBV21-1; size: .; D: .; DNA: TGTGCCAGAATGCGGCAGAAAAGCCTCTATGGCTACACCTTC; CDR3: CARMRQKSLYGYTF
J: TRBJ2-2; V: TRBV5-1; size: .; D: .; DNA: TGCGCCAGCAGCTTGGCTCCTTCATCTTTCCCGGCGAACACCGGGGAGCTGTTTTTT; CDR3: CASSLAPSSFPANTGELFF
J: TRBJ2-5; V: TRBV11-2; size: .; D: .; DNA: TGTGCCAGCAGTCCCTGGTACAAGAAAACCCAGTACTTC; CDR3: CASSPWYKKTQYF